This entry features one TCR beta chain sequence. This clonotype is deemed medium-sized (0.01 to 0.1%). Which antigen it targets is not known. The input lacks base qualities; no much larger clone sits a single base away. TRB repertoires were amplified from 250-500 ng of genomic DNA extracted from blood. This sample was taken from a study of T and B cells in COVID-19 patients (dated by TCRdb to the early 2020s). In the study overall: Using TRB and IGH repertoire sequencing of peripheral blood, the study characterized adaptive immunity in COVID-19 patients who had active infection or had recovered. Two patients belonged to both the recovered and active cohorts because samples were available from active disease and after recovery. An age-matched reference group of fewer than 45 healthy donors negative for COVID-19 antibodies was used as the comparison for repertoire analyses. Up to about 10 follow-up blood samples were collected per patient, with some samples spanning different disease stages in the same individual. The recovered cohort included over 15 patients who contributed about 21 samples, and most of those patients had mild to moderate COVID-19 that was managed on an outpatient basis. The recovered cohort had a median age of around 35 years, compared with approximately 63 years in the active-infection cohort. Comorbidities linked to unfavorable COVID-19 outcome were present in most of the 20 patients in the active-infection cohort. Of the approximately 20 patients in the active-infection cohort, fewer than 15 were critically ill and needed mechanical ventilation or ECMO. The TCR and BCR sequence repository comprised over 35 patients and approximately 64 time points, with over 8 million TCR sequences analysed. The paper's findings and limits, for the study overall: The cohort was considered too small to assess HLA contributions to COVID-19 susceptibility or severity. Few blood samples were available from mildly ill patients while symptoms were present, and early samples from severe cases were likewise scarce. The reported TCR clusters were stated to require prospective validation before clinical use. In active COVID-19, TRB repertoires were highly clonal, while at recovery, diversity and richness increased above the levels seen in healthy donors. The recovered cohort had approximately 2,500 exclusive TCR clusters, including under 40 low-pGen clusters. Specific T cell subsets (CD4+/Treg/CD8+) and sorted SARS-CoV-2-responsive or tetramer+ T cells had not yet been sequenced, with those experiments still ongoing. TRBV/TRBJ gene usage was reported as strongly skewed in patients with COVID-19.

The sequencer listed for this sample is Illumina MiSeq. Multiplex PCR with BIOMED2 TRB-A/B primer pools was used to amplify the TRB rearrangements. Two consecutive PCRs added Illumina-compatible adapters and 7-nucleotide sample barcodes to the amplicons. All library PCRs used Phusion HS II polymerase. The amplicons were purified from gel with the NucleoSpin Gel and PCR Clean-up kit, measured on Qubit, and combined at around 4.2 nM. Amplicon pool quality was checked on an Agilent 2100 Bioanalyzer before Illumina next-generation sequencing. As for the authors' bioinformatics: MiXCR 3.0.8 with the default MiXCR reference library was used to annotate TRB rearrangements. Non-productive reads and sequences with fewer than 2 reads were excluded, and each unique CDR3 nucleotide sequence counted as one clone. Clonality, diversity, richness and V-J gene usage were computed in R 3.5.1. GLIPH2 was used to cluster TCRs based on CDR3 similarity, and OLGA was used to calculate the generation probabilities. GLIPH2 clusters were kept only if they contained at least four unique TCR clonotypes found in at least three individuals. The public reads were reanalyzed by TCRdb: fastp trimming at Q25, MiXCR alignment, in-frame beta chains only. Identical CDR3 protein sequences are pooled into one entry, listed with their most common genes and DNA. TCRdb, rather than the study authors, made the V and J calls. For this sample the table gives 700 to 1,000 distinct CDR3 sequences, of which roughly a fifth were detected only once. Under 70% of the sample rests with the top ten.

Including cysteine and phenylalanine, the CDR3 has 16 amino acids. Only CDR3 DNA is held: 48 bases, read in frame from base 1. The germline V gene yields MRHNA for CDR1 and SNTAGT for CDR2. The junction shows trimming of 5 bases on V and 5 bases on J, plus 20 bases between the germline ends. The specimen was blood. Rearrangement joined TRBV6-4 to TRBJ2-3; no confident D gene assignment can be made. The source of this sequence is a human donor with active COVID-19. The DNA is TGTGCCAGCAGTTACATCCACGGACCAATTGAAGATACGCAGTATTTT. Its product reads: CASSYIHGPIEDTQYF.